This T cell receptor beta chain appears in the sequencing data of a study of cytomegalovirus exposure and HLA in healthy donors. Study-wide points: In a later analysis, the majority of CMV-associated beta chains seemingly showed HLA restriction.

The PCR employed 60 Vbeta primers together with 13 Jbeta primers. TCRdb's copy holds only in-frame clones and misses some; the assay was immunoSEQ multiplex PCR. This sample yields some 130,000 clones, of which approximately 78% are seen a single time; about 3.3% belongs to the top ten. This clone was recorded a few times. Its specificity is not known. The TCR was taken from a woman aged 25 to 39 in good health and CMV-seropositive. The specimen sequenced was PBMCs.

CDR3 DNA sequence: TGTGCCAGCAGTCCGGCTATGCGGGGGTTAAACCAAGAGACCCAGTACTTC. It codes for CASSPAMRGLNQETQYF. The J gene is TRBJ2-5, the V gene TRBV28; 7 bases are a match to TRBD2. Germline CDR1 MDHEN, CDR2 SYDVKM. The CDR3 consists of 17 residues. Trimming cost V 5 bases and J 0 bases; bases outside gene matches: 12.